Below, 20 T cell receptor beta chains from the same sample are listed, as sequenced in a study of T cells after yellow fever vaccination. TCRdb reprocessed the 5' RACE reads via MiXCR and lists one record per CDR3 protein. The data contain around 260,000 distinct CDR3 sequences, around 5.2% of them singletons. The sequencing used CD4+ T cells sorted from PBMCs, collected on the day of the yellow fever booster vaccination. These receptors were collected from a man aged 18 to 30 who received the YFV17D yellow fever vaccine.

This clonotype was detected many times. The rearrangement links TRBV20-1 to TRBJ2-1; D is perhaps TRBD2 (6 bases). Trimming cost V 3 bases and J 0 bases, with 12 bases left between them. The CDR3 is 15 amino acids. Germline V CDR1 and CDR2: DFQATT, SNEGSKA (reference sequence). The CDR3 DNA reads as TGCAGTGCTAGTCCCCCCGGGAGCTCCTACAATGAGCAGTTCTTC. Its translation: CSASPPGSSYNEQFF.

This clonotype has only a few counts. This chain connects TRBV5-1 to TRBJ2-5; 8 nucleotides agree with TRBD2. CDR1 and CDR2 (germline): SGHRS, YFSETQ. V gave up 2 bases and J gave up 2 bases; unmatched junction bases: 11. This CDR3 spans 17 amino acids. Here the CDR3 reads CASSFSLSGGDQETQYF. The CDR3 DNA is TGCGCCAGCAGCTTTTCCCTAAGCGGGGGAGATCAAGAGACCCAGTACTTC.

This chain uses TRBV28 with TRBJ1-5; no clear D. Between the trimmed V and J ends, which lost 7 bases and 2 bases, there was a span of 9 bases. Per germline, CDR1 MDHEN and CDR2 SYDVKM. The CDR3 consists of 13 residues. CDR3 region: CASIGFRNQPQHF. Written as DNA, the CDR3 is TGTGCCAGCATCGGGTTCCGCAATCAGCCCCAGCATTTT.

This clonotype was recorded a few times. This chain links TRBV12-3 or TRBV12-4 with TRBJ1-1; tentatively, D is TRBD1 (5 bases). V lost 1 base and J 11 bases, leaving 14 bases between the germline ends. The length of the CDR3 is 13 residues. This chain's CDR3 is CASSLGDRVVAFF. The CDR3 nucleotides read TGTGCCAGCAGTTTAGGGGACCGGGTTGTCGCTTTCTTT.

V usage is TRBV6-1 and J usage is TRBJ1-6; 12 positions agree with TRBD1. CDR1 and CDR2 from the germline V gene are MNHNS and SASEGT. V was pared by 4 bases and J by 8 bases, with 3 bases of the junction left unmatched. This CDR3 region has 15 residues. DNA for the CDR3: TGTGCCAGCAGTGTCCGGGACAGGGGGCATTCACCCCTCCACTTT. Its translation is CASSVRDRGHSPLHF.

The table lists this clonotype with many counts. This sequence joins TRBV5-1 and TRBJ2-3, with D maybe TRBD1 (5 bases). Germline CDR1 and CDR2: SGHRS and YFSETQ. Trimming shortened V by 2 bases and J by 0 bases, and 10 bases separated the two germline ends. This CDR3 has 15 amino acids. CDR3 residues: CASSFQGASTDTQYF. CDR3 bases: TGCGCCAGCAGCTTCCAGGGCGCTAGCACAGATACGCAGTATTTT.

The genes are TRBV20-1 and TRBJ2-3; D remains ambiguous. The CDR3 consists of 16 residues. The germline V gene has CDR1 DFQATT and CDR2 SNEGSKA (reference sequence). The V end was cut by 3 bases, the J end by 5 bases, with 21 bases between. The CDR3: CSARWQWTTPGDTQYF. The CDR3 nucleotides read TGCAGTGCTAGGTGGCAATGGACCACGCCGGGAGATACGCAGTATTTT.

This clonotype was seen a handful of times. The CDR3 reads CASTDIAGAQYF. The CDR3 DNA sequence: TGTGCCAGCACCGACATTGCAGGGGCCCAGTACTTC. V gene TRBV2 combines with J gene TRBJ2-5; tentatively, D is TRBD1 (6 bases). This CDR3 has 12 residues. V was clipped by 7 bases and J by 9 bases, with 15 bases between them. Germline assignment: CDR1 SNHLY and CDR2 FYNNEI.

Only a few counts were recorded for this clonotype. The chain links TRBV20-1 to TRBJ2-7; TRBD2 agrees at 15 bases. From germline, CDR1 is DFQATT and CDR2 SNEGSKA (reference sequence). The CDR3 is 15 residues long. V lost 5 bases, J lost 4 bases, and 6 bases stayed unmatched. CDR3 loop: CSALGLAGGSYEQYF. CDR3 sequence (DNA): TGCAGTGCTTTAGGACTAGCGGGGGGGTCGTACGAGCAGTACTTC.

This clonotype has just a few counts. The J gene is TRBJ1-3, the V gene TRBV19; D gene uncertain. V lost 6 bases to trimming and J lost 5 bases, with 20 bases between them. In germline, CDR1 is LNHDA, CDR2 SQIVND (reference sequence). CDR3 length: 16 amino acids. The CDR3 sequence is CASSRSPGNTRNTIYF. The CDR3 DNA is TGTGCCAGTAGCCGCAGTCCGGGAAACACGAGAAACACCATATATTTT.

This clonotype was counted ten times or more. This chain links TRBV7-2 with TRBJ2-5; D call uncertain. CDR3 length: 13 residues. Germline loops: CDR1 SGHTA, CDR2 FQGNSA. Trimming shortened V by 4 bases and J by 4 bases, and 10 bases separated the two germline ends. CDR3 nucleotides: TGTGCCAGCAGCTCCGGCTTTTCAGAGACCCAGTACTTC. Its translation is CASSSGFSETQYF.

The chain has TRBV3-1 and TRBJ2-7; 8 bases map to TRBD2. Germline V gene data show CDR1 as LGHDT and CDR2 as YNNKEL (reference sequence). The CDR3 totals 15 residues. V trimming: 6 bases; J trimming: 5 bases; junction bases outside the gene matches: 12. This chain's CDR3 is CASSLRGLVVHEQYF. CDR3 DNA sequence: TGTGCCAGCAGTTTAAGGGGACTAGTAGTCCACGAGCAGTACTTC.

This clonotype was picked up a small number of times. The chain employs TRBV19 and TRBJ1-5, with D tentatively TRBD1 (5 bases). This CDR3 has 15 amino acids. Trimming removed 6 bases from V and 2 bases from J, with 14 bases in between. Germline values: CDR1 LNHDA, CDR2 SQIVND (reference sequence). The CDR3: CASRVAGSGNQPQHF. CDR3 in DNA: TGTGCCAGTAGAGTGGCAGGGTCGGGCAATCAGCCCCAGCATTTT.

A few counts support this clonotype. This chain joins TRBV7-2 and TRBJ2-7; 7 nucleotides match TRBD2. Trimming removed 4 bases from V and 4 bases from J; junction bases left unmatched: 7. This CDR3 contains 14 residues. The germline CDR1 and CDR2 sequences are SGHTA and FQGNSA. CDR3 amino acids: CASSSRGGWYEQYF. The CDR3 DNA reads as TGTGCCAGCAGCTCGCGCGGGGGTTGGTACGAGCAGTACTTC.

This clonotype turned up a few times. The rearrangement uses TRBV10-3 and TRBJ1-2; TRBD1 is a possible D gene (5 bases). The V and J ends lost 9 bases and 0 bases respectively, with 17 bases between them. This CDR3 is 15 amino acids long. Germline CDR1 is ENHRY and CDR2 is SYGVKD. The CDR3 coding sequence is TGTGCCATTACACAGGATCTATATTCTAACTATGGCTACACCTTC. As protein: CAITQDLYSNYGYTF.

The rearrangement joins TRBV29-1 to TRBJ1-4; 8 nucleotides match TRBD1. CDR3 length: 12 amino acids. The V gene's germline CDR1 is SQVTM and CDR2 ANQGSEA. This CDR3 is CSVGDRREKLFF. The CDR3 coding sequence is TGCAGTGTGGGGGACAGGCGTGAAAAACTGTTTTTT. Full variable domain (outside the CDR3, taken from reference TRBV29-1 and TRBJ1-4): SAVISQKPSRDICQRGTSLTIQCQVDSQVTMMFWYRQQPGQSLTLIATANQGSEATYESGFVIDKFPISRPNLTFSTLTVSNMSPEDSSIYLCSVGDRREKLFFGSGTQLSVL.

This clonotype has ten or more counts. The rearrangement uses TRBV5-1 and TRBJ2-6; 8 bases align to TRBD1. The germline V gene has CDR1 SGHRS and CDR2 YFSETQ. The CDR3 is 15 residues long. V shed 5 bases and J 3 bases; nucleotides not matched to a gene: 4. CDR3 in DNA: TGCGCCAGCAGTCAGACAGGGGTTGGGGCCAACGTCCTGACTTTC. Amino acids: CASSQTGVGANVLTF.

Comment on this clonotype: With a much larger clone just one base away, this may be a read error. The rearrangement joins TRBV6-2 or TRBV6-3 to TRBJ1-2; 7 bases map to TRBD1. Germline V lookup: CDR1 MNHEY, CDR2 SVGEGT. The CDR3 is made up of 13 amino acids. With V trimmed by 5 bases and J by 2 bases, 2 bases remained unmatched. The CDR3 here is CASSRGQNYGYTF. The CDR3 nucleotides read TGTGCCAGCAGTCGGGGACAGAACTATGGCTACACCTTC.

This clonotype showed up many times. CDR3 loop: CAGRDGSTDTQYF. CDR3 nucleotides: TGTGCCGGCCGGGACGGAAGCACAGATACGCAGTATTTT. The chain joins TRBV2 to TRBJ2-3; either TRBD1 or TRBD2 may supply D (5 bases each). Trimming stripped 11 bases from V and 0 bases from J, with 12 bases between. This CDR3 has 13 residues. Germline V gene lookup returns CDR1 SNHLY and CDR2 FYNNEI.

This clonotype has a count of ten or more. J is TRBJ2-7 and V is TRBV29-1, with 8 bases lining up with TRBD1. CDR3 length equals 17 residues. V was clipped by 4 bases and J by 0 bases; unmatched bases: 14. The germline V gene has CDR1 SQVTM and CDR2 ANQGSEA. The CDR3 coding sequence is TGCAGCGTTGCAAGCGGTCAGGGGGACAGGAGCTCCTACGAGCAGTACTTC. This sequence encodes CSVASGQGDRSSYEQYF.